The source of this T cell receptor (beta chain) is a study of CD8+ T cells in alopecia areata. Isolation of CD4+ and CD8+ T cells from PBMCs was achieved by sorting. Regarding the study as a whole: Researchers reported that TCR sharing among patients proved less clear than in mice, possibly HLA-linked. Higher clonality was seen in lesional scalp than in normal scalp, especially in alopecia totalis/universalis. Resident alphabeta T-cell populations of normal skin are likewise subject to sequencing in scalp samples.

Extracted RNA was reverse transcribed, and the resulting cDNA served as sequencing template. TCRdb's table, derived via immunoSEQ multiplex PCR, lists solely in-frame clones and lacks some. Of roughly 140,000 clones in the sample, 62% were seen once. This clone was observed a few times. Its antigen is as yet unknown. V was trimmed by 1 base and J by 2 bases, leaving 13 bases between them. Germline V CDR1 and CDR2: SEHNR, FQNEAQ (reference sequence). The CDR3 is 16 residues long. The sequenced sample consisted of CD8+ T cells sorted from blood. The V call is TRBV7-9, the J call TRBJ2-3; D ambiguous. The clonotype originates from a human donor in good health. CDR3 bases: TGTGCCAGCAGCTTAGATGGAAACACATTCACAGATACGCAGTATTTT. Amino acids: CASSLDGNTFTDTQYF.